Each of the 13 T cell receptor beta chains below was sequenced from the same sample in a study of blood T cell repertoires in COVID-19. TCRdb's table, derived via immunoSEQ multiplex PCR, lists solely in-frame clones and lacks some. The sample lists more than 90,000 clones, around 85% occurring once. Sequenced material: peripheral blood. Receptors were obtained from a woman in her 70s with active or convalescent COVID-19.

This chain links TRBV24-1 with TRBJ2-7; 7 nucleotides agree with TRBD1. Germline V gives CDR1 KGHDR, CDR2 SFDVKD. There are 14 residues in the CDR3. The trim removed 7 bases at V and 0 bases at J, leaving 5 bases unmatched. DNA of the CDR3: TGTGCCACCAGCGAGGGGGCGCCCTCCTACGAGCAGTACTTC. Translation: CATSEGAPSYEQYF.

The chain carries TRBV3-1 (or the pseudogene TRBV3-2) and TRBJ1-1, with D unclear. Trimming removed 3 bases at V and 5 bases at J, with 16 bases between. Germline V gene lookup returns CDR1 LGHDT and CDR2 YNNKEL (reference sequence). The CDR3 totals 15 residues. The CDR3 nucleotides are TGTGCCAGCAGCCATCCCCGGGGATTTAGAACTGAAGCTTTCTTT. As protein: CASSHPRGFRTEAFF.

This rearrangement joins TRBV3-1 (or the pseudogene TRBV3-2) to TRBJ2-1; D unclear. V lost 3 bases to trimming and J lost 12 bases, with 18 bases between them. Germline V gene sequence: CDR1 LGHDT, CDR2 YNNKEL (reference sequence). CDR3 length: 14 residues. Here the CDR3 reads CASSQGYTVPLQFF. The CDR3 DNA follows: TGTGCCAGCAGCCAGGGCTACACGGTTCCGTTGCAGTTCTTC.

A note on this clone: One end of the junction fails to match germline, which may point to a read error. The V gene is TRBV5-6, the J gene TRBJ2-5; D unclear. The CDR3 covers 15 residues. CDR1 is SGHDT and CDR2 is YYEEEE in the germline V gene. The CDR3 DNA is TGTGCCAGCAGCACAGACGACCCTCTTCAAGGGACCCAGTACTTC. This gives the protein CASSTDDPLQGTQYF.

CDR3: CASSETYRGLGNTIYF. CDR3 bases: TGTGCCAGCAGCGAAACCTACAGGGGGCTCGGAAACACCATATATTTT. The chain combines TRBV9 with TRBJ1-3; 9 nucleotides agree with TRBD1. The CDR3 contains 16 residues. The germline V gene has CDR1 SGDLS and CDR2 YYNGEE. J gave up 4 bases and V 3 bases, and 8 bases lay outside the gene matches. Combining the CDR3 with reference TRBV9 and TRBJ1-3 gives the whole variable domain DSGVTQTPKHLITATGQRVTLRCSPRSGDLSVYWYQQSLDQGLQFLIQYYNGEERAKGNILERFSAQQFPDLHSELNLSSLELGDSALYFCASSETYRGLGNTIYFGEGSWLTVV.

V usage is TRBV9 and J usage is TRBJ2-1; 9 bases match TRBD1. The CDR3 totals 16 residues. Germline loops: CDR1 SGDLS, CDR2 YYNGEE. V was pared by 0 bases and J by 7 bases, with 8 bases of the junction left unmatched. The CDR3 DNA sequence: TGTGCCAGCAGCGTAGCTCTGGGACAGGGAAGAAATGAGCAGTTCTTC. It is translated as CASSVALGQGRNEQFF.

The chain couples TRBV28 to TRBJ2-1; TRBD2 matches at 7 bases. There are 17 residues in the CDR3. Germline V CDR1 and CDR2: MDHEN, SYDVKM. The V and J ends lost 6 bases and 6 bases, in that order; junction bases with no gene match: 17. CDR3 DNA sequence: TGTGCCAGCAGCGGTGACACGACGCTAGCGGCGCCCAATGAGCAGTTCTTC. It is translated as CASSGDTTLAAPNEQFF.

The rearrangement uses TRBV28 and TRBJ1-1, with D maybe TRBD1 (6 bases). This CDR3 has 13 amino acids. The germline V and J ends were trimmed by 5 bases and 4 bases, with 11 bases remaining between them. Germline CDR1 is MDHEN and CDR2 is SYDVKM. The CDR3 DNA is TGTGCCAGCAGTGGGGGCGTGGGCACTGAAGCTTTCTTT. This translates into CASSGGVGTEAFF. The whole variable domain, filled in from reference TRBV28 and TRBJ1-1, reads DVKVTQSSRYLVKRTGEKVFLECVQDMDHENMFWYRQDPGLGLRLIYFSYDVKMKEKGDIPEGYSVSREKKERFSLILESASTNQTSMYLCASSGGVGTEAFFGQGTRLTVV.

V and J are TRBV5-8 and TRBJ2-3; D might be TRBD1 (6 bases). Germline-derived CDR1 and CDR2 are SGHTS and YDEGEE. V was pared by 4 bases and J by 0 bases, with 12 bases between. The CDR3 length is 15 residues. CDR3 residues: CASSRLDRSTDTQYF. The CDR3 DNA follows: TGTGCCAGCAGCCGACTCGACAGGAGCACAGATACGCAGTATTTT.

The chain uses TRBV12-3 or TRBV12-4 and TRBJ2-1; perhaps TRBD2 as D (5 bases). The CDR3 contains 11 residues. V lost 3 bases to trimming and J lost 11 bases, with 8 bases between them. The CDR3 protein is CASSLEVQQFF. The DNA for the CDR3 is TGTGCCAGCAGTTTGGAGGTACAGCAGTTCTTC.

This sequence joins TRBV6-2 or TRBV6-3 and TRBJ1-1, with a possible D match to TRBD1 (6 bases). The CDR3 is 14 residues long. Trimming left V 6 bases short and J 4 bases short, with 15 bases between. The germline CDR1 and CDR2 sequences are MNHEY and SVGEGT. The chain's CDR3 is CASSLQGAVTEAFF. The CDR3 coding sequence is TGTGCCAGCAGCCTACAGGGAGCGGTCACTGAAGCTTTCTTT.

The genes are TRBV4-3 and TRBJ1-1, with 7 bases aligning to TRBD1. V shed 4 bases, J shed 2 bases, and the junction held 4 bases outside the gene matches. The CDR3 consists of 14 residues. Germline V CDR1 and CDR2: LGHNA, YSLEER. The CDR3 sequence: CASSLNRGNTEAFF. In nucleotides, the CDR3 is TGCGCCAGCAGCCTAAACAGGGGAAACACTGAAGCTTTCTTT.

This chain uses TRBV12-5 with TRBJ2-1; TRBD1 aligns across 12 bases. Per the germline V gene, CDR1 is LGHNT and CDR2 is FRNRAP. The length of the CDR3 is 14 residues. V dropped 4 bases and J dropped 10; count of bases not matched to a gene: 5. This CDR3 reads CASGWGTGGGEQFF. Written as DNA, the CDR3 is TGTGCTAGTGGTTGGGGGACAGGGGGCGGCGAGCAGTTCTTC.